This T cell receptor beta chain was identified during a study of T cell changes during pregnancy in multiple sclerosis. Sequencing was performed with immunoSEQ multiplex PCR; in TCRdb, only in-frame clones are kept and a portion is missing. This sample has around 29,000 clones, with approximately 94% found just once. The clonotype was recovered from a female donor with multiple sclerosis, enrolled in a pregnancy study. Here the sequenced sample was CD8+ T cells from peripheral blood mononuclear cells, taken before pregnancy.

This CDR3 is CASSDSPYYEQYF. DNA for the CDR3: TGTGCCAGCAGTGATAGCCCCTACTACGAGCAGTACTTC. The chain carries TRBV6-1 and TRBJ2-7, with D uncertain. The CDR3 sequence is 13 residues long. The V and J ends lost 3 bases and 3 bases respectively, with 9 bases between them. CDR1 is MNHNS, CDR2 SASEGT, per germline.